The 18 T cell receptor beta chains listed next were all sequenced from one sample in a study of CD8+ T cells in alopecia areata. The sequencing template was cDNA reverse transcribed from extracted RNA. This table comes from immunoSEQ multiplex PCR, and its TCRdb copy is limited to in-frame clones, with some not included. Among approximately 150,000 clones listed, roughly 50% were seen once. Sample: CD4+ T cells sorted from blood. The source of these receptors is a human donor with alopecia areata.

This clone was counted a few times. The chain is built from TRBV5-4 and TRBJ2-2; D unclear. Germline V lookup: CDR1 SGHNT, CDR2 YYREEE (reference sequence). V lost 4 bases and J 0 bases, leaving 10 bases between the germline ends. The CDR3 sequence is 15 residues long. The CDR3 spells CASSPGRANTGELFF. DNA for the CDR3: TGTGCCAGCAGCCCCGGACGTGCGAACACCGGGGAGCTGTTTTTT.

The chain's CDR3 is CASTSGLGSYTF. CDR3 nucleotides: TGTGCCAGCACCTCGGGGCTCGGGAGCTACACCTTC. This chain joins TRBV6-5 and TRBJ1-2, with a weak D call TRBD1 (5 bases). The CDR3 has 12 amino acids. The germline V gene has CDR1 MNHEY and CDR2 SVGAGI. V was cut by 7 bases and J by 9 bases, with 15 bases left in between.

This chain joins TRBV29-1 and TRBJ2-1, with 15 bases identical to TRBD2. The junction had 6 bases not matched to a gene; V was cut back by 6 bases and J by 6 bases. CDR1 and CDR2 from the germline V gene are SQVTM and ANQGSEA. The CDR3 runs to 15 residues. The CDR3 nucleotides read TGCAGCGTGGGACTAGCGGGAGGTCCTTCCAATGAGCAGTTCTTC. Protein sequence: CSVGLAGGPSNEQFF.

The V call is TRBV4-1, the J call TRBJ1-5, with D tentatively TRBD1 (5 bases). This CDR3 spans 13 amino acids. V lost 1 base to trimming and J lost 5 bases, with 6 bases between them. Per the germline V gene, CDR1 is MGHRA and CDR2 is YSYEKL. CDR3 nucleotides: TGCGCCAGCAGCCAAGGGGACTATCAGCCCCAGCATTTT. Amino acid sequence: CASSQGDYQPQHF.

This clone was recorded a few times. The DNA for the CDR3 is TGTGCCAGCATTGGACTGACATACGAGCAGTACTTC. Translating it yields CASIGLTYEQYF. V usage is TRBV28 and J usage is TRBJ2-7; tentatively, D is TRBD2 (5 bases). The CDR3 loop spans 12 amino acids. Trimming pared 7 bases from V and 4 bases from J, leaving 11 bases between. Per germline, CDR1 MDHEN and CDR2 SYDVKM.

There are a few counts of this clone. CDR3 in amino acids: CASRSLIRNEQFF. The CDR3, as DNA: TGTGCCAGCAGATCATTGATAAGGAATGAGCAGTTCTTC. The J gene is TRBJ2-1, the V gene TRBV11-2; D ambiguous. This CDR3 has 13 residues. Germline V gives CDR1 SGHAT, CDR2 FQNNGV. The V end was cut by 6 bases, the J end by 7 bases, with 13 bases between. The full variable domain, with the rest looked up from reference TRBV11-2 and TRBJ2-1, is EAGVAQSPRYKIIEKRQSVAFWCNPISGHATLYWYQQILGQGPKLLIQFQNNGVVDDSQLPKDRFSAERLKGVDSTLKIQPAKLEDSAVYLCASRSLIRNEQFFGPGTRLTVL.

Only a few counts were recorded for this clone. This rearrangement joins TRBV29-1 to TRBJ2-2; D is possibly TRBD2 (5 bases). The CDR3 is 16 residues long. Germline V gene lookup returns CDR1 SQVTM and CDR2 ANQGSEA. V was cut by 5 bases and J by 6 bases, with 22 bases left in between. The CDR3 DNA is TGCAGCGTTAGGTATCGGTCTAGCCCTGGCGCCGGGGAGCTGTTTTTT. It translates to CSVRYRSSPGAGELFF.

This clone has just a few counts. The CDR3 spells CASSQRTGGYNEQFF. The CDR3 nucleotides read TGTGCCAGCAGCCAACGAACAGGGGGCTACAATGAGCAGTTCTTC. The chain recombines TRBV14 with TRBJ2-1; 8 bases are shared with TRBD1. The length of the CDR3 is 15 residues. CDR1 is SGHDN and CDR2 is FVKESK in the germline V gene. V lost 2 bases to trimming and J lost 3 bases; unmatched junction nucleotides: 3.

The chain uses TRBV28 and TRBJ2-1; possibly TRBD1 for D (5 bases). Germline assignment: CDR1 MDHEN and CDR2 SYDVKM. V was cut by 7 bases and J by 5 bases, with 12 bases left in between. The CDR3 loop spans 13 amino acids. CDR3 amino acids: CASTSSTDNEQFF. Written as DNA, the CDR3 is TGTGCCAGCACTTCATCGACAGACAATGAGCAGTTCTTC.

This clone was recorded a few times. The chain links TRBV4-1 to TRBJ2-3; 10 positions match TRBD1. The V segment lost 4 bases and the J segment 4 bases; nucleotides outside the gene matches: 8. CDR1 is MGHRA, CDR2 YSYEKL, per germline. This CDR3 spans 16 amino acids. The CDR3, as DNA: TGCGCCAGCAGCCGGTTGAAGACAGGGGGCGCAGATACGCAGTATTTT. It is translated as CASSRLKTGGADTQYF.

This sequence joins TRBV28 and TRBJ2-7, with a weak D call TRBD2 (6 bases). The germline V gene has CDR1 MDHEN and CDR2 SYDVKM. The CDR3 is 17 residues long. V dropped 6 bases and J dropped 6 bases, with 27 bases sitting between them. DNA for the CDR3: TGTGCCAGCAGCTTACCGGGGAGGATAGCGTTAACCGCCGAGCAGTACTTC. The encoded protein is CASSLPGRIALTAEQYF. The full variable domain, in which reference TRBV28 and TRBJ2-7 provide the parts outside the CDR3, is DVKVTQSSRYLVKRTGEKVFLECVQDMDHENMFWYRQDPGLGLRLIYFSYDVKMKEKGDIPEGYSVSREKKERFSLILESASTNQTSMYLCASSLPGRIALTAEQYFGPGTRLTVT.

The rearrangement joins TRBV30 to TRBJ1-2, with D perhaps matching TRBD1 (6 bases). The CDR3 consists of 12 residues. Germline V gives CDR1 GTSNPN, CDR2 SVGIG (reference sequence). V gave up 3 bases and J gave up 4 bases, with 9 bases separating them. The CDR3 bases are TGTGCCTGGAGACAGGGAGCCTATGGCTACACCTTC. Translated: CAWRQGAYGYTF.

The rearrangement joins TRBV7-3 to TRBJ2-3; 7 bases match TRBD2. Trimming at V came to 4 bases and at J to 3 bases, leaving 4 bases not matched to a gene. The CDR3 loop spans 14 amino acids. Germline lookup yields CDR1 SGHTA and CDR2 FQGTGA. Here the CDR3 DNA reads TGTGCCAGCAGCTCACCGGGAGGAACAGATACGCAGTATTTT. It is translated as CASSSPGGTDTQYF.

The CDR3 spells CASSLLTGTEAFF. CDR3 DNA: TGTGCCAGCAGCTTACTAACGGGCACTGAAGCTTTCTTT. V and J are TRBV7-3 and TRBJ1-1; the D is unclear. Germline values: CDR1 SGHTA, CDR2 FQGTGA. V was cut by 2 bases and J by 4 bases, with 8 bases left in between. The CDR3 runs to 13 residues.

This sequence joins TRBV4-1 and TRBJ2-7; 12 bases are shared with TRBD2. The CDR3 contains 15 residues. Germline CDR1 MGHRA, CDR2 YSYEKL. The V segment lost 4 bases and the J segment 7 bases; nucleotides outside the gene matches: 8. The CDR3 DNA reads TGCGCCAGCAGCCCTGGGACTAGCGGGTGGGGGGAGCAGTACTTC. Protein product: CASSPGTSGWGEQYF.

This clone occurred a few times. J is TRBJ2-3 and V is TRBV29-1, with no clear D. Germline assignment: CDR1 SQVTM and CDR2 ANQGSEA. The CDR3 spans 13 residues. V was shortened by 4 bases and J by 0 bases, with 8 bases between the two germline ends. CDR3: CSVGHSSTDTQYF. The CDR3 nucleotides read TGCAGCGTTGGACATTCTAGCACAGATACGCAGTATTTT.

The genes are TRBV27 and TRBJ2-3, with a possible D match to TRBD2 (6 bases). V lost 7 bases and J lost 4, with 12 bases in between. The germline CDR1 and CDR2 sequences are MNHEY and SMNVEV (reference sequence). The CDR3 consists of 13 residues. CDR3 in amino acids: CASTPWGADTQYF. CDR3 sequence (DNA): TGTGCCAGCACTCCCTGGGGGGCAGATACGCAGTATTTT.

The chain couples TRBV4-2 to TRBJ1-5, with D hard to call. V was cut by 1 base and J by 2 bases, with 9 bases left in between. CDR1 and CDR2 (germline): LGHNA, YNFKEQ. This CDR3 has 15 residues. The DNA for the CDR3 is TGTGCCAGCAGCCAAGTTTTGCAGGGCAATCAGCCCCAGCATTTT. Amino acid sequence: CASSQVLQGNQPQHF.